The sequence of this T cell receptor (beta chain) was determined in a study of CD4+ T cells in melanoma. General observations from the study: A reported correlation linked neoantigen-specific CD4+ T cells to CD8+, macrophage and B cell function.

Using immunoSEQ multiplex PCR, the repertoire was profiled, and TCRdb retains in-frame clones only, with some absent. The sample lists some 10,000 clones; 60% to 80% were seen once. Germline lookup yields CDR1 LNHDA and CDR2 SQIVND (reference sequence). This CDR3 has 13 amino acids. Between the trimmed V and J ends, which lost 0 bases and 6 bases, there was a span of 9 bases. This clone was observed once. Its target is not known. Input material: peripheral blood. The TCR was taken from a human donor with melanoma. The chain employs TRBV19 and TRBJ2-7; D unclear. CDR3 in amino acids: CASSIEPGLEQYF. The CDR3 DNA is TGTGCCAGTAGTATAGAGCCAGGTCTCGAGCAGTACTTC.